This entry lists 20 T cell receptor beta chains sequenced from one sample in a study of quantifying T cell responses using KT2 cells (dated by TCRdb to 2015 to 2018). Looking at the study overall: RNA was DNase-treated and reverse transcribed with TCR alpha and beta constant-region primers, mostly using SuperScript III.

The library was generated by UMI-ligation and nested PCR. The listed sequencing device is Illumina MiSeq. T4 RNA ligase 1 was used to ligate a single-stranded oligonucleotide containing the Illumina SP2 sequence and a UMI to the 3' end of the cDNA. PCR1 was run for 4 to 5 cycles (98 degrees C for 15 s, 69 degrees C for 30 s, 72 degrees C for 40 s), and an equimolar mix of RC1.1 and RC1.2, covering TRBC1 and TRBC2, was used as the beta primer. TCRdb reworked the public reads: Q25 trimming with fastp, MiXCR clone assembly, productive beta chains retained. Every CDR3 protein is listed once, alongside the most common genes and DNA of its rows. The sample records over 55,000 distinct CDR3 sequences, 9% to 15% of which are singletons. Together, the top ten hold roughly 10% of the sample. Sequencing was performed on PBMCs spiked with cells of the T cell clone KT2. These TCRs come from a human donor.

The V call is TRBV25-1, the J call TRBJ1-6, with unresolved D. Trimming left V 1 base short and J 6 bases short, with 7 bases between. The CDR3 is 14 residues long. Germline V lookup: CDR1 MGHDK, CDR2 SYGVNS. CDR3 sequence (DNA): TGTGCCAGCAGTGAATTCGGGCCTAATTCACCCCTCCACTTT. Amino acids: CASSEFGPNSPLHF.

CDR3 DNA: TGTGCCAGCAGCTCACCGCGGGGAGACGAGACCCAGTACTTC. It translates to CASSSPRGDETQYF. This sequence joins TRBV7-9 and TRBJ2-5; D perhaps matches TRBD2 (6 bases). The germline V gene has CDR1 SEHNR and CDR2 FQNEAQ (reference sequence). The length of the CDR3 is 14 residues. The ends were cut back, 4 bases at V and 5 bases at J, with 14 bases in the middle.

The chain has TRBV12-3 or TRBV12-4 and TRBJ2-7, with D tentatively TRBD1 (6 bases). V dropped 3 bases and J dropped 0 bases, with 6 bases sitting between them. The CDR3 runs to 13 residues. Here the CDR3 DNA reads TGTGCCAGCAGTTTGGACAGCTCCTACGAGCAGTACTTC. It codes for CASSLDSSYEQYF.

This clonotype was detected ten times or more. This chain joins TRBV6-6 and TRBJ2-7; 7 bases line up with TRBD1. V shed 0 bases, J shed 6 bases, and the junction held 8 bases outside the gene matches. In germline, CDR1 is MNHNY, CDR2 SVGAGI (reference sequence). The CDR3 sequence is 15 residues long. The DNA for the CDR3 is TGTGCCAGCAGTTACTCTAGCGCGCAGGGGGTCGAGCAGTACTTC. Its protein is CASSYSSAQGVEQYF.

This clonotype has a count of ten or more. The J gene is TRBJ1-3, the V gene TRBV12-3 or TRBV12-4; D uncertain. The CDR3 length is 14 residues. V lost 6 bases and J 1 base, leaving 10 bases between the germline ends. The CDR3 DNA sequence: TGTGCCAGCAGGCTATTCTGGTCTGGAAACACCATATATTTT. The encoded protein is CASRLFWSGNTIYF.

This chain connects TRBV9 to TRBJ1-6; 7 bases fit TRBD1. CDR1 is SGDLS and CDR2 is YYNGEE in the germline V gene. The CDR3 has 16 amino acids. V dropped 0 bases and J dropped 6; count of bases not matched to a gene: 6. The CDR3 loop is CASSVVGDSSNSPLHF. The CDR3 region has the DNA TGTGCCAGCAGCGTAGTAGGGGACAGCTCTAATTCACCCCTCCACTTT.

This clonotype was counted only a few times. The CDR3 nucleotides are TGTGCCAGCAGCGTAGATCCAAATCAGCCCCAGCATTTT. Protein: CASSVDPNQPQHF. The chain recombines TRBV9 with TRBJ1-5; D unresolved. Germline V gives CDR1 SGDLS, CDR2 YYNGEE. Between the trimmed V and J ends, which lost 0 bases and 4 bases, there was a span of 5 bases. The length of the CDR3 is 13 residues.

This clonotype was observed many times. The gene calls are TRBV29-1 and TRBJ1-1, with a tentative D call TRBD1 (5 bases). Trimming pared 0 bases from V and 0 bases from J, leaving 8 bases between. This CDR3 is 14 amino acids long. Germline V gene data show CDR1 as SQVTM and CDR2 as ANQGSEA. The CDR3, as DNA: TGCAGCGTTGAAGAGAGACAGTTGAACACTGAAGCTTTCTTT. It yields the protein CSVEERQLNTEAFF. The variable domain in full, with the rest retrieved from reference TRBV29-1 and TRBJ1-1, is SAVISQKPSRDICQRGTSLTIQCQVDSQVTMMFWYRQQPGQSLTLIATANQGSEATYESGFVIDKFPISRPNLTFSTLTVSNMSPEDSSIYLCSVEERQLNTEAFFGQGTRLTVV.

Comment on this clonotype: A much larger clone differs by one base, so this may be a read error. V is TRBV29-1 and J is TRBJ1-1; D is undetermined. Trimming left V 7 bases short and J 10 bases short, with 13 bases between. CDR1 SQVTM and CDR2 ANQGSEA come from the germline V gene. CDR3 length: 10 amino acids. The CDR3 is CSAAVEIAFF. CDR3 bases: TGCAGCGCCGCTGTGGAGATAGCTTTCTTT. The whole variable domain, filled in from reference TRBV29-1 and TRBJ1-1, reads SAVISQKPSRDICQRGTSLTIQCQVDSQVTMMFWYRQQPGQSLTLIATANQGSEATYESGFVIDKFPISRPNLTFSTLTVSNMSPEDSSIYLCSAAVEIAFFGQGTRLTVV.

In its sample, this clonotype was seen once. The CDR3 protein is CASSSGTLNYGYTF. In nucleotides, the CDR3 is TGTGCCAGCAGTTCCGGGACATTGAACTATGGCTACACCTTC. The chain joins TRBV6-5 to TRBJ1-2; D is possibly TRBD1 (6 bases). From germline, CDR1 is MNHEY and CDR2 SVGAGI. This CDR3 has 14 residues. V was shortened by 4 bases and J by 2 bases, with 11 bases between the two germline ends.

This clonotype was recorded at least ten times. The chain couples TRBV6-5 to TRBJ1-1; D gene unclear. Germline lookup yields CDR1 MNHEY and CDR2 SVGAGI. V was pared by 6 bases and J by 1 base, with 9 bases between. The CDR3 loop spans 13 amino acids. The CDR3: CASRVETNTEAFF. CDR3 nucleotide sequence: TGTGCCAGCAGGGTTGAGACGAACACTGAAGCTTTCTTT.

This clonotype was seen a handful of times. The chain employs TRBV6-1 and TRBJ1-3; D remains unclear. Trimming stripped 7 bases from V and 3 bases from J, with 16 bases between. The germline gives CDR1 MNHNS, CDR2 SASEGT. The CDR3 has 15 residues. CDR3 sequence (DNA): TGTGCCAGCATAGGTCGCAGCCTAAATGGAAACACCATATATTTT. Residues: CASIGRSLNGNTIYF.

CDR3 nucleotide sequence: TGCAGTGCTCGAGGGGTTGCAGATACGCAGTATTTT. As protein: CSARGVADTQYF. The chain recombines TRBV20-1 with TRBJ2-3; D may be TRBD1 or TRBD2 (5 bases each). Deletions cut 5 bases from V and 4 bases from J, with 10 bases between. CDR1 is DFQATT and CDR2 is SNEGSKA in the germline V gene (reference sequence). This CDR3 has 12 amino acids.

This clonotype was counted ten times or more. The genes are TRBV29-1 and TRBJ2-7, with D uncertain. V was pared by 0 bases and J by 1 base, with 7 bases between. The CDR3 sequence is 13 residues long. The germline V gene encodes CDR1 SQVTM and CDR2 ANQGSEA. The CDR3 DNA sequence: TGCAGCGTTGAAGAGGTAGCTTCCTACGAGCAGTACTTC. Translating it yields CSVEEVASYEQYF.

The chain is built from TRBV15 and TRBJ2-2, with 7 bases fitting TRBD2. Germline trimming cut 1 base from V and 13 bases from J; bases unmatched to any gene: 12. Germline V gene data show CDR1 as LNHNV and CDR2 as YYDKDF (reference sequence). This CDR3 spans 15 amino acids. CDR3 coding DNA: TGTGCCACCAGCAGAGGTCTAGCGGAGTGGGCCGGGCTGTTTTTT. Translation: CATSRGLAEWAGLFF.

This clonotype was detected only a few times. The gene calls are TRBV28 and TRBJ2-7; no definite D call. Germline lookup yields CDR1 MDHEN and CDR2 SYDVKM. This CDR3 comprises 13 residues. Trimming pared 1 base from V and 2 bases from J, leaving 6 bases between. CDR3 DNA: TGTGCCAGCAGTTTATCTAGTCCCTACGAGCAGTACTTC. Translation: CASSLSSPYEQYF.

This clonotype has just a few counts. The chain joins TRBV7-8 to TRBJ2-7, with D perhaps given as TRBD1 or TRBD2 (6 bases each). The CDR3 totals 12 residues. Deletions cut 8 bases from V and 7 bases from J, with 15 bases between. Germline CDR1 SGHVS, CDR2 FQNEAQ. The CDR3 is CASRGRGREQYF. The CDR3 region has the DNA TGTGCCAGCCGCGGTCGGGGGCGGGAGCAGTACTTC.

This clonotype was recorded at least ten times. The DNA of the CDR3 is TGCGCCAGCAGCTTGACGGCAGGGGATCAGCCCCAGCATTTT. Protein: CASSLTAGDQPQHF. J is TRBJ1-5 and V is TRBV5-1, with a tentative D call TRBD1 (6 bases). Germline V gene sequence: CDR1 SGHRS, CDR2 YFSETQ. CDR3 length equals 14 residues. Trimming took off 1 base at V and 5 bases at J, with 10 bases between the two ends.

This clonotype was observed many times. The V call is TRBV12-3 or TRBV12-4, the J call TRBJ2-3; no clear D. The CDR3 has 15 amino acids. Trimming left V 5 bases short and J 1 base short, with 13 bases between. Written as DNA, the CDR3 is TGTGCCAGCAGTCTACAAGAATCTCGCACAGATACGCAGTATTTT. Protein: CASSLQESRTDTQYF.

The rearrangement links TRBV6-5 to TRBJ1-2; D gene uncertain. Trimming left V 0 bases short and J 2 bases short, with 4 bases between. The CDR3 extends over 13 amino acids. Per germline, CDR1 MNHEY and CDR2 SVGAGI. This CDR3 reads CASSYSGNYGYTF. CDR3 coding DNA: TGTGCCAGCAGTTACTCAGGAAACTATGGCTACACCTTC.